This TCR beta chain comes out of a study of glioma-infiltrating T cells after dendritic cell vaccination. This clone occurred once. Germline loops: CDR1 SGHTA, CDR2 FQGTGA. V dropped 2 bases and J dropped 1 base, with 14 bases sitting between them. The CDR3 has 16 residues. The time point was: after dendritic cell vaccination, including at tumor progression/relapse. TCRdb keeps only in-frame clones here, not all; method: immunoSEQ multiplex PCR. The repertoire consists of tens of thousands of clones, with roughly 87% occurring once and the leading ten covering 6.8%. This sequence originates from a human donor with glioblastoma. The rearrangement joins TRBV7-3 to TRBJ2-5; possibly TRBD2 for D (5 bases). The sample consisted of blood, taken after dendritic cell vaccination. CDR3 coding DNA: TGTGCCAGCAGCTTAGGGGAGTTGACGCTCCAAGAGACCCAGTACTTC. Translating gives CASSLGELTLQETQYF.